The rows below give T cell receptor beta chains drawn from one sample of a study of identifying expanded T cells in peripheral blood. TCRdb's copy holds only in-frame clones and misses some; the assay was immunoSEQ multiplex PCR. The sample holds around 120,000 clones, roughly 80% seen once. The sample was blood. These TCRs come from a person between 18 and 69 years old in good health. Each CDR3 is given with its conserved first and last residue. Each record gives: CDR3 DNA, CDR3 protein, D gene, V gene, clone size, J gene. The D gene is left open where the match is weak. Size tells how often a clone was seen (once, few, many) or the class of an expanded clone, and some rows leave it out.

CDR3nt: TGCGCCAGCAGCCAAGTTTGGGACAGGGGAGGGGAGACCCAGTACTTC; CDR3aa: CASSQVWDRGGETQYF; d_gene: TRBD1; v_gene: TRBV4-1; abundance: .; j_gene: TRBJ2-5
CDR3nt: TGCGCCAGCAGCCAGAGGACAGGCGCGAATTCACCCCTCCACTTT; CDR3aa: CASSQRTGANSPLHF; d_gene: TRBD1; v_gene: TRBV4-3; abundance: .; j_gene: TRBJ1-6
CDR3nt: TGTGCCAGCGGGCAGGTAATGAGCACTGAAGCTTTCTTT; CDR3aa: CASGQVMSTEAFF; d_gene: .; v_gene: TRBV6-5; abundance: .; j_gene: TRBJ1-1
CDR3nt: TGCAGCGTCGGGACAGGCTATGGCTACACCTTC; CDR3aa: CSVGTGYGYTF; d_gene: TRBD1; v_gene: TRBV29-1; abundance: .; j_gene: TRBJ1-2
CDR3nt: TGCGCCAGCAGCCAAGCCGATTCACCCCTCCACTTT; CDR3aa: CASSQADSPLHF; d_gene: .; v_gene: TRBV4-1; abundance: .; j_gene: TRBJ1-6
CDR3nt: TGTGCCAGCAGCTTAGACTCACTCTACGAGCAGTACTTC; CDR3aa: CASSLDSLYEQYF; d_gene: .; v_gene: TRBV7-8; abundance: once; j_gene: TRBJ2-7
CDR3nt: TGTGCCAGTAGTATAAGAGGGGGCATATTGAGCAATCAGCCCCAGCATTTT; CDR3aa: CASSIRGGILSNQPQHF; d_gene: TRBD1; v_gene: TRBV19; abundance: .; j_gene: TRBJ1-5
CDR3nt: TGCGCCAGCAGTGATGGGAGGGTGATGGCTTTCTTT; CDR3aa: CASSDGRVMAFF; d_gene: .; v_gene: TRBV10-2; abundance: .; j_gene: TRBJ1-1
CDR3nt: TGCGCCAGCAGCCTCGGGACAGGGGGCACTTACGAGCAGTACTTC; CDR3aa: CASSLGTGGTYEQYF; d_gene: TRBD1; v_gene: TRBV4-3; abundance: .; j_gene: TRBJ2-7
CDR3nt: TGTGCCAGCAGCTCCTCCTGGGACGGTGAAGTGGGAAACACCATATATTTT; CDR3aa: CASSSSWDGEVGNTIYF; d_gene: .; v_gene: TRBV9; abundance: .; j_gene: TRBJ1-3
CDR3nt: TGCGCCAGCAGCCGACGAACGGACAGCCTAAGCTCCTACAATGAGCAGTTCTTC; CDR3aa: CASSRRTDSLSSYNEQFF; d_gene: .; v_gene: TRBV4-3; abundance: .; j_gene: TRBJ2-1
CDR3nt: TGTGCCAGCCAAACGGGGGGAAACACCATATATTTT; CDR3aa: CASQTGGNTIYF; d_gene: .; v_gene: TRBV6-6; abundance: few; j_gene: TRBJ1-3
CDR3nt: TGCGCCAGCAGCCAAGAAGATGGGTCCTACGAGCAGTACTTC; CDR3aa: CASSQEDGSYEQYF; d_gene: .; v_gene: TRBV4-1; abundance: once; j_gene: TRBJ2-7
CDR3nt: TGTGCCAGCAGCTTCCGAGGGACAGTAAGAGAAGCTTTCTTT; CDR3aa: CASSFRGTVREAFF; d_gene: TRBD1; v_gene: TRBV7-9; abundance: .; j_gene: TRBJ1-1
CDR3nt: TGTGCCAGTAGTATCAGAGGGGGAAGTTATGGCTACACCTTC; CDR3aa: CASSIRGGSYGYTF; d_gene: .; v_gene: TRBV19; abundance: .; j_gene: TRBJ1-2
CDR3nt: TGTGCCAGCAGTTACCCGGGGCTGGGCTATCAGCCCCAGCATTTT; CDR3aa: CASSYPGLGYQPQHF; d_gene: .; v_gene: TRBV6-6; abundance: .; j_gene: TRBJ1-5
CDR3nt: TGTGCCAGCAGTTACCGGCGGGACAAGGCCTACGAGCAGTACTTC; CDR3aa: CASSYRRDKAYEQYF; d_gene: .; v_gene: TRBV6-5; abundance: .; j_gene: TRBJ2-7
CDR3nt: TGTGCCAGCAGCCCCCGGGGGCAGGCTTTCTACGAGCAGTACTTC; CDR3aa: CASSPRGQAFYEQYF; d_gene: .; v_gene: TRBV11-3; abundance: .; j_gene: TRBJ2-7
CDR3nt: TGTGCCAGCAGCTTAGCTTCAGGGTCGCGCACTGAAGCTTTCTTT; CDR3aa: CASSLASGSRTEAFF; d_gene: .; v_gene: TRBV7-2; abundance: .; j_gene: TRBJ1-1
CDR3nt: TGTGCCAGCAGCTCGGGGACAAATGCAGATACGCAGTATTTT; CDR3aa: CASSSGTNADTQYF; d_gene: .; v_gene: TRBV7-7; abundance: .; j_gene: TRBJ2-3
CDR3nt: TGTGCCAGCAGCTTAGGGGTCGCAGGCGTCTATGGCTACACCTTC; CDR3aa: CASSLGVAGVYGYTF; d_gene: .; v_gene: TRBV7-9; abundance: .; j_gene: TRBJ1-2
CDR3nt: TGTGCCAGCAGCCAAGATCCACTCCTAGGACAGGAAGCTTTCTTT; CDR3aa: CASSQDPLLGQEAFF; d_gene: .; v_gene: TRBV14; abundance: .; j_gene: TRBJ1-1
CDR3nt: TGTGCCAGCAGCCACCTCCCGGCTGGTGGCTACACCTTC; CDR3aa: CASSHLPAGGYTF; d_gene: .; v_gene: TRBV7-9; abundance: .; j_gene: TRBJ1-2
CDR3nt: TGTGCCAGTAGTATAGCCACAGATACGCAGTATTTT; CDR3aa: CASSIATDTQYF; d_gene: .; v_gene: TRBV19; abundance: once; j_gene: TRBJ2-3